The sequence of this T cell receptor beta chain was determined in a study of cytomegalovirus exposure and HLA in healthy donors. For the study at large: From donors who were HLA-typed, an early data release held 75 million to 85 million unique TCRs. Genetic ancestry analysis placed approximately 78% of the roughly 400 donors that were genotyped in the Caucasian-associated cluster.

The PCR contained 60 Vbeta and 13 Jbeta primers. Sequencing was performed with immunoSEQ multiplex PCR; in TCRdb, only in-frame clones are kept and a portion is missing. This table holds over 80,000 clones, approximately 80% found once. Points from the study as a whole: In a later analysis, at a false discovery rate of 0.05, about 17,000 TCR beta sequences matched HLA alleles.

Germline-derived CDR1 and CDR2 are MNHNY and SVGAGI (reference sequence). The CDR3 is 14 residues long. Losses at the gene ends were 6 bases for V and 2 bases for J; bases not matched to a gene: 5. In the case of this clone: What it recognizes is unknown.

The chain joins TRBV6-6 to TRBJ2-3, with 7 bases matching TRBD1. The receptor comes from a middle-aged man in good health and CMV-seronegative. Sequenced sample: PBMCs. This chain's CDR3 is CASRPTGITDTQYF. The CDR3 DNA reads TGTGCCAGCAGACCGACAGGGATCACAGATACGCAGTATTTT.